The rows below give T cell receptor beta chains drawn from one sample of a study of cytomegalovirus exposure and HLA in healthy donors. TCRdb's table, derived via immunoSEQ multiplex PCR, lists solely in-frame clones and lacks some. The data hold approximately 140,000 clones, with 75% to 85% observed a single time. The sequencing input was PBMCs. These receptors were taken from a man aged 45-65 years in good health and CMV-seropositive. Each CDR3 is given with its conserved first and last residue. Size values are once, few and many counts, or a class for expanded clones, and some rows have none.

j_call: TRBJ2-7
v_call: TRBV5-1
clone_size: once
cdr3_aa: CASSLVTSGYNEQYF

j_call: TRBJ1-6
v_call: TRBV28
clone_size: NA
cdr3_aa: CASSIRSLNSPLHF

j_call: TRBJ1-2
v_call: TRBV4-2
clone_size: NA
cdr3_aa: CASSQGLGTDYGYTF

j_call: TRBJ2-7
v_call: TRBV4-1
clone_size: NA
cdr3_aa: CASSRTRQGAAYEQYF

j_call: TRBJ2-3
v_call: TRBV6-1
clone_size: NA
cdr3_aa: CASSGDRGLSTDTQYF

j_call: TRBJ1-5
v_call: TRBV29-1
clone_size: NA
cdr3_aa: CSVGGWQPQHF

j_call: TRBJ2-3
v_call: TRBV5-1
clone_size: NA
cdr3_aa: CASSIVAGGPGDTQYF

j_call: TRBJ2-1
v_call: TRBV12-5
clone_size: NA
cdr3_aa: CASGGGDPNEQFF

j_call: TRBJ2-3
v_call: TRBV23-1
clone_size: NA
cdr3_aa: CASSQILVWRQGGDTDTQYF

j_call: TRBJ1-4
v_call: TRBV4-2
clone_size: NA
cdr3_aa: CASSQPAGGTNEKLFF

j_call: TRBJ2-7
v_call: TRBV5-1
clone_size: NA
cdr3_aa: CASSEGQGSYEQYF

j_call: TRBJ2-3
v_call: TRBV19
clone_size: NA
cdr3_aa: CASSIGGRRSDTQYF

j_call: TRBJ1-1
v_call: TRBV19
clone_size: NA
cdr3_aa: CASIKSSGNTEAFF

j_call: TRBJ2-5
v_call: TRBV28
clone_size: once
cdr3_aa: CASSSLTGLKTQYF

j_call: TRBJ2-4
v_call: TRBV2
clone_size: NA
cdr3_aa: CASSVGQGRLAKNIQYF

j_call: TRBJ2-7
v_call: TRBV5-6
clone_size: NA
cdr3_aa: CASSLESSGKWYEQYF

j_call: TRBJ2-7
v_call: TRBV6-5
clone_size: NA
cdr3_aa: CASSYSGLAGDEQYF

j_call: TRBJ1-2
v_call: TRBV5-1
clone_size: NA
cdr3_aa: CASSGKGHGGYTF

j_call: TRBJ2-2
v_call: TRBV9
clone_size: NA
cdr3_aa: CASSPHGGLVLGELFF

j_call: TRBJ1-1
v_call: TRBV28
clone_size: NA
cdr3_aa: CASSNPLLGQGAEAFF

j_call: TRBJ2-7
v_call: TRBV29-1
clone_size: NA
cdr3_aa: CSVEGTTTSGSSYEQYF

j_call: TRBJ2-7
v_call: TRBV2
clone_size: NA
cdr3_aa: CASRTVSSYEQYF

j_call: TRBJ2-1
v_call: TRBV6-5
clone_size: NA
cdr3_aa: CASNKKGGRGNGQFF

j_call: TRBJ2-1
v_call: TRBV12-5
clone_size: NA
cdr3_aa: CASGLVQGSGNNNEQFF

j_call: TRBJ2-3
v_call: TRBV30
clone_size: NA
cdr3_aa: CAWSRRQGTDTQYF

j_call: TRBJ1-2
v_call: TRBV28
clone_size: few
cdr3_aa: CASNNVAQGIYYGYTF

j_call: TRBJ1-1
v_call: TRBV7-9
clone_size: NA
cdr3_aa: CSSSPGGSYEAFF

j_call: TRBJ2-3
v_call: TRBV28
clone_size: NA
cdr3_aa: CASRRLAERTDTQYF

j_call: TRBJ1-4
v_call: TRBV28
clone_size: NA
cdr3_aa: CASSARQGIGEKLFF

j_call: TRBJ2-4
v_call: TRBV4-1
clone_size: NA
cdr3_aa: CASSRRLAGDLKAKNIQYF

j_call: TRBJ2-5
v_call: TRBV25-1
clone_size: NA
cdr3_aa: CASSEYLTGGGEETQYF

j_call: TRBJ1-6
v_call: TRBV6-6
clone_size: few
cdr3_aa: CASSYSGGPIYSPLHF

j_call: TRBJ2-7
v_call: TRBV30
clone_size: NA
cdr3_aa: CAWSVGGSSYEQYF

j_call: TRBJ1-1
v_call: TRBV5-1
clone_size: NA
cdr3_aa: CASSWGDSTVNTEAFF

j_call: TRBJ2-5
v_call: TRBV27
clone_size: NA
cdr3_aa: CASSLDRGETQYF

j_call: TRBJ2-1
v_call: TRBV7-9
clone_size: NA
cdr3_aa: CASSLLAGTYNEQFF

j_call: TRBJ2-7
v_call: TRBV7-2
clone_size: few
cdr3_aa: CASSPQRKTGTSGPEQYF

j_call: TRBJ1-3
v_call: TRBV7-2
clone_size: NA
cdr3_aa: CASSPGPRGNTIYF

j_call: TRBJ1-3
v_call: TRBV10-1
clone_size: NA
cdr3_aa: CATTTGSSGNTIYF

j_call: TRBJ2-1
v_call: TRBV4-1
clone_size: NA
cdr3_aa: CATGLGLAGMSYNEQFF

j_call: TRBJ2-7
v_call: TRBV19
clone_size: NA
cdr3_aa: CASSTGVVYEQYF

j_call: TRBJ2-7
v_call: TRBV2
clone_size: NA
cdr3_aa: CASIQTGNSYEQYF